Each of the 27 T cell receptor beta chains below was sequenced from the same sample in a study of Ad26.COV2.S vaccination and SARS-CoV-2 variants. Documented treatment: approximately 18 received Ad26.COV2.S at low or high dose, single or two shots; about 5 received placebo; per-sample allocation not given. Specimen acquisition occurred on day 63 following the initial vaccine or placebo injection. Profiling relied on immunoSEQ multiplex PCR, and the TCRdb table lists in-frame clones only, not all of them. Here the sample spans 300,000 to 350,000 clones, 90% being singletons. Sequences were derived from peripheral blood, sampled in a trial of Ad26.COV2.S vaccine versus placebo. The receptors shown here come from a person aged 18-60 years who received the Ad26.COV2.S COVID-19 vaccine or a placebo.

In DNA, the CDR3 is TGTGCCAGCAGTGTATTCCCTGGGGAGCTGTTTTTT. It codes for CASSVFPGELFF. V and J are TRBV27 and TRBJ2-2; no definite D call. CDR3 length: 12 amino acids. Trimming left V 5 bases short and J 8 bases short, with 9 bases between. Germline-derived CDR1 and CDR2 are MNHEY and SMNVEV (reference sequence).

This clone has more than one count but fewer than ten. The V and J genes are TRBV19 and TRBJ2-1; TRBD2 matches 7 bases. The CDR3 loop spans 14 amino acids. Germline lookup yields CDR1 LNHDA and CDR2 SQIVND (reference sequence). Germline trimming cut 4 bases from V and 4 bases from J; bases unmatched to any gene: 4. CDR3 nucleotides: TGTGCCAGTAGTAAAGGACTAGAATACAATGAGCAGTTCTTC. Amino acid sequence: CASSKGLEYNEQFF.

Turning to this clone: Other nucleotide sequences in the sample specify the same CDR3. The CDR3 coding sequence is TGTGCCAGCAGCTTAGGGTCCACAGATACGCAGTATTTT. Its translation is CASSLGSTDTQYF. The rearrangement joins TRBV7-3 to TRBJ2-3; no definite D call. The CDR3 is 13 amino acids. The germline V gene encodes CDR1 SGHTA and CDR2 FQGTGA. V lost 2 bases, J lost 2 bases, and 5 bases lay in between.

The chain joins TRBV5-6 to TRBJ1-2, with D hard to call. This CDR3 is 16 amino acids long. Trimming stripped 0 bases from V and 8 bases from J, with 20 bases between. From germline, CDR1 is SGHDT and CDR2 YYEEEE. CDR3 DNA sequence: TGTGCCAGCAGCTTGGGCCGGCTCATCCTCGGGAGGGGCTACACCTTC. This encodes CASSLGRLILGRGYTF.

The chain recombines TRBV14 with TRBJ2-7; D is undetermined. From germline, CDR1 is SGHDN and CDR2 FVKESK. There are 12 residues in the CDR3. The V gene lost 3 bases and the J gene lost 2 bases, with 5 bases spanning the gap. In nucleotides, the CDR3 is TGTGCCAGCAGCCATGGGGCCTACGAGCAGTACTTC. Translated: CASSHGAYEQYF.

The chain employs TRBV3-1 (or the pseudogene TRBV3-2) and TRBJ1-3; tentative D call: TRBD1 (5 bases). CDR1 is LGHDT, CDR2 YNNKEL, per germline (reference sequence). This CDR3 comprises 16 residues. The V and J ends lost 3 bases and 2 bases respectively, with 14 bases between them. Written as DNA, the CDR3 is TGTGCCAGCAGCCACCTGTTTTCGGGGCCTGGAAACACCATATATTTT. Translation: CASSHLFSGPGNTIYF.

V usage is TRBV5-1 and J usage is TRBJ2-1; 10 nucleotides agree with TRBD2. Germline V gene lookup returns CDR1 SGHRS and CDR2 YFSETQ. V shed 6 bases and J 6 bases; nucleotides not matched to a gene: 15. This CDR3 region has 17 residues. CDR3 residues: CASKQFGTSDEGNEQFF. The CDR3 nucleotides are TGCGCCAGCAAGCAGTTTGGGACTAGCGATGAGGGCAATGAGCAGTTCTTC.

The rearrangement joins TRBV5-6 to TRBJ2-7, with 14 bases identical to TRBD2. Per the germline V gene, CDR1 is SGHDT and CDR2 is YYEEEE. The ends lost 0 bases at V and 4 bases at J; junction bases unmatched: 6. This CDR3 region has 17 residues. The CDR3 DNA reads as TGTGCCAGCAGCTTGGGACCGACTAGCGGGAGGGCGTACGAGCAGTACGTC. It specifies CASSLGPTSGRAYEQYV.

This clone has only one observation. This sequence joins TRBV18 and TRBJ2-1; no definite D call. Per germline, CDR1 KGHSH and CDR2 LQKENI. This CDR3 spans 13 amino acids. V shed 3 bases and J shed 5 bases, with 8 bases lying between them. The CDR3 loop is CASSPFVDNEQFF. CDR3 bases: TGTGCCAGCTCACCCTTCGTTGACAATGAGCAGTTCTTC.

V and J are TRBV4-3 and TRBJ2-1; 9 nucleotides match TRBD1. V lost 1 base to trimming and J lost 9 bases; unmatched junction nucleotides: 7. CDR1 and CDR2 from the germline V gene are LGHNA and YSLEER. The CDR3 runs to 15 residues. The CDR3, as DNA: TGCGCCAGCAGCCAAGCGGGACAGGGATATAGTGAGCAGTTCTTC. Protein: CASSQAGQGYSEQFF.

The chain employs TRBV24-1 and TRBJ1-1; D gene unclear. The CDR3 has 14 residues. Per the germline V gene, CDR1 is KGHDR and CDR2 is SFDVKD. Trimming took off 4 bases at V and 2 bases at J, with 10 bases between the two ends. The CDR3 reads CATSEPGSNTEAFF. For the CDR3, the DNA is TGTGCCACCAGTGAACCCGGGAGTAACACTGAAGCTTTCTTT.

The gene calls are TRBV4-1 and TRBJ2-7, with 8 nucleotides matching TRBD1. Germline loops: CDR1 MGHRA, CDR2 YSYEKL. V lost 1 base to trimming and J lost 2 bases; unmatched junction nucleotides: 1. The CDR3 extends over 14 amino acids. The CDR3 protein is CASSQGTGTYEQYV. The CDR3, as DNA: TGCGCCAGCAGCCAAGGGACAGGGACCTACGAGCAGTACGTC.

The chain is built from TRBV12-3 or TRBV12-4 and TRBJ2-3; tentatively, D is TRBD2 (5 bases). V was pared by 6 bases and J by 2 bases, with 9 bases between. There are 13 residues in the CDR3. The CDR3 DNA reads TGTGCCAGCAGGGAGGATCACACAGATACGCAGTATTTT. Residues: CASREDHTDTQYF.

The chain uses TRBV5-1 and TRBJ2-7, with 12 bases identical to TRBD2. V dropped 0 bases and J dropped 4; count of bases not matched to a gene: 8. This CDR3 has 17 amino acids. CDR1 is SGHRS and CDR2 is YFSETQ in the germline V gene. The CDR3 region has the DNA TGCGCCAGCAGCTTGGTGGCGACTAGCGGGAGATTATACGAGCAGTACGTC. This sequence encodes CASSLVATSGRLYEQYV.

The chain recombines TRBV7-9 with TRBJ2-7, with D perhaps TRBD1 (5 bases). V shed 4 bases and J shed 0 bases, with 10 bases lying between them. The CDR3 consists of 14 residues. Germline V gene data show CDR1 as SEHNR and CDR2 as FQNEAQ (reference sequence). CDR3: CASSSPDSSYEQYF. The CDR3 DNA follows: TGTGCCAGCAGCTCGCCTGACAGCTCCTACGAGCAGTACTTC.

This rearrangement joins TRBV12-5 to TRBJ2-1, with 11 bases lining up with TRBD2. Trimming cost V 2 bases and J 2 bases; bases outside gene matches: 2. Germline V gene data show CDR1 as LGHNT and CDR2 as FRNRAP. CDR3 size: 16 residues. The CDR3 sequence: CASGLRLAGTYNEQFF. The CDR3 DNA reads as TGTGCTAGTGGTTTGAGACTAGCGGGAACCTACAATGAGCAGTTCTTC.

V and J are TRBV6-5 and TRBJ1-5, with unresolved D. The germline gives CDR1 MNHEY, CDR2 SVGAGI. Trimming removed 7 bases from V and 0 bases from J, with 4 bases in between. The CDR3 spans 12 residues. The CDR3 bases are TGTGCCAGCACTTATAGCAATCAGCCCCAGCATTTT. Translating gives CASTYSNQPQHF.

The J gene is TRBJ2-1, the V gene TRBV7-2; 9 bases fit TRBD2. The V gene end was trimmed by 0 bases and the J gene end by 0 bases; junction bases not matched to a gene: 6. The CDR3 is 18 amino acids. Germline assignment: CDR1 SGHTA and CDR2 FQGNSA. The CDR3 spells CASSLARLAATSYNEQFF. CDR3 in DNA: TGTGCCAGCAGCTTAGCGCGACTAGCGGCAACCTCCTACAATGAGCAGTTCTTC.

The chain has TRBV19 and TRBJ1-2; D unresolved. CDR1 and CDR2 (germline): LNHDA, SQIVND (reference sequence). V lost 0 bases and J 4 bases, leaving 15 bases between the germline ends. The CDR3 runs 16 residues. The CDR3 protein is CASSIDSGRRTYGYTF. The CDR3 coding sequence is TGTGCCAGTAGTATAGACTCGGGCAGGCGGACCTATGGCTACACCTTC.

V is TRBV25-1 and J is TRBJ2-1; D unclear. The germline V gene encodes CDR1 MGHDK and CDR2 SYGVNS. This CDR3 has 16 amino acids. V lost 2 bases and J 0 bases, leaving 11 bases between the germline ends. The CDR3 is CASSEDPPSSYNEQFF. The CDR3 nucleotides are TGTGCCAGCAGTGAAGACCCCCCAAGCTCCTACAATGAGCAGTTCTTC. The variable domain in full, completed from reference TRBV25-1 and TRBJ2-1, reads EADIYQTPRYLVIGTGKKITLECSQTMGHDKMYWYQQDPGMELHLIHYSYGVNSTEKGDLSSESTVSRIRTEHFPLTLESARPSHTSQYLCASSEDPPSSYNEQFFGPGTRLTVL.

This clone was seen only once. The V gene is TRBV11-2, the J gene TRBJ2-5; D is unclear. The CDR3 spans 12 residues. CDR1 SGHAT and CDR2 FQNNGV come from the germline V gene. Trimming took off 3 bases at V and 3 bases at J, with 5 bases between the two ends. The CDR3 here is CASSFSEETQYF. DNA for the CDR3: TGTGCCAGCAGCTTTTCAGAAGAGACCCAGTACTTC.

This sequence joins TRBV5-1 and TRBJ2-3, with D perhaps being TRBD1 or TRBD2 (6 bases each). The CDR3 is 17 amino acids. Trimming took 1 base from V and 1 from J, leaving 16 bases between them. Germline V gene sequence: CDR1 SGHRS, CDR2 YFSETQ. The CDR3 spells CASSLLGGPEGTDTQYF. For the CDR3, the DNA is TGCGCCAGCAGCTTGTTGGGGGGCCCGGAAGGCACAGATACGCAGTATTTT. Full variable domain (outside the CDR3, taken from reference TRBV5-1 and TRBJ2-3): KAGVTQTPRYLIKTRGQQVTLSCSPISGHRSVSWYQQTPGQGLQFLFEYFSETQRNKGNFPGRFSGRQFSNSRSEMNVSTLELGDSALYLCASSLLGGPEGTDTQYFGPGTRLTVL.

V usage is TRBV6-2 or TRBV6-3 and J usage is TRBJ1-4; D is unresolved. Germline V CDR1 and CDR2: MNHEY, SVGEGT. Between the trimmed V and J ends, which lost 4 bases and 5 bases, there was a span of 11 bases. This CDR3 region has 14 residues. CDR3 in DNA: TGTGCCAGCAGTTCGGCGCTCCTAAATGAAAAACTGTTTTTT. This codes for CASSSALLNEKLFF.

The gene calls are TRBV19 and TRBJ2-5, with 11 bases that match TRBD2. The ends lost 5 bases at V and 4 bases at J; junction bases unmatched: 6. Germline CDR1 LNHDA, CDR2 SQIVND (reference sequence). The CDR3 runs 15 residues. The CDR3 sequence: CASSVLAGGGETQYF. Here the CDR3 DNA reads TGTGCCAGTAGTGTTCTAGCGGGAGGTGGAGAGACCCAGTACTTC.

This chain uses TRBV5-1 with TRBJ1-3; D might be TRBD1 (6 bases). In germline, CDR1 is SGHRS, CDR2 YFSETQ. CDR3 length equals 15 residues. V shed 3 bases and J shed 4 bases, with 14 bases lying between them. The CDR3 nucleotides are TGCGCCAGCAGCTCGGCCGGGGGCGAGGGAAACACCATATATTTT. Its protein is CASSSAGGEGNTIYF. Supplemented by reference TRBV5-1 and TRBJ1-3, the full variable domain reads KAGVTQTPRYLIKTRGQQVTLSCSPISGHRSVSWYQQTPGQGLQFLFEYFSETQRNKGNFPGRFSGRQFSNSRSEMNVSTLELGDSALYLCASSSAGGEGNTIYFGEGSWLTVV.

V and J are TRBV4-3 and TRBJ2-1; D unresolved. Germline CDR1 and CDR2: LGHNA and YSLEER. Trimming removed 1 base from V and 10 bases from J, with 11 bases in between. The CDR3 runs 13 residues. This chain's CDR3 is CASSQGILGEQFF. The CDR3 nucleotides are TGCGCCAGCAGCCAAGGGATCCTAGGAGAGCAGTTCTTC.

The chain employs TRBV19 and TRBJ1-2; 9 bases are a match to TRBD1. This CDR3 is 15 amino acids long. The V segment lost 4 bases and the J segment 4 bases; nucleotides outside the gene matches: 7. CDR1 and CDR2 (germline): LNHDA, SQIVND (reference sequence). Here the CDR3 reads CASSTQAGQGYGYTF. The CDR3 coding sequence is TGTGCCAGTAGTACCCAGGCGGGACAGGGCTATGGCTACACCTTC.